This TCR beta chain derives from a study of T-cell reconstitution after alpha-beta-depleted transplantation in children. Notes on the study in general: The study reportedly traced alpha-beta T cells about two months after transplant to several hundred expanded graft clones. There were some patients whose high TCRbeta diversity at day 60 came from surviving recipient T cells and thymic progenitors. It was newly produced T cells that mostly accounted for T-cell counts and diversity one year after transplant.

The V and J ends lost 5 bases and 3 bases respectively, with 14 bases between them. CDR3 length: 14 amino acids. Germline-derived CDR1 and CDR2 are MNHEY and SMNVEV (reference sequence). Preparation of the TCRbeta library used unique molecular identifiers. TCRdb recomputed calls from the PCR reads with MiXCR, one row per CDR3 protein. Of a few hundred thousand distinct CDR3 sequences in the sample, approximately 23% are singletons; the top ten hold about 10%. As regards this clonotype: No antigen is known for it.

This chain links TRBV27 with TRBJ2-7, with a tentative D call TRBD1 (8 bases). Material: PBMCs, mostly from graft donor cells, obtained 180 days after TCRalphabeta/CD19-depleted stem cell transplant. The origin of this receptor is a male patient younger than 18 who had a stem cell transplant for acute lymphoblastic leukemia, so the T cells may come from the graft donor. The DNA of the CDR3 is TGTGCCAGCAGTAGAACAGGGGGGGGCTACGAGCAGTACTTC. This encodes CASSRTGGGYEQYF.